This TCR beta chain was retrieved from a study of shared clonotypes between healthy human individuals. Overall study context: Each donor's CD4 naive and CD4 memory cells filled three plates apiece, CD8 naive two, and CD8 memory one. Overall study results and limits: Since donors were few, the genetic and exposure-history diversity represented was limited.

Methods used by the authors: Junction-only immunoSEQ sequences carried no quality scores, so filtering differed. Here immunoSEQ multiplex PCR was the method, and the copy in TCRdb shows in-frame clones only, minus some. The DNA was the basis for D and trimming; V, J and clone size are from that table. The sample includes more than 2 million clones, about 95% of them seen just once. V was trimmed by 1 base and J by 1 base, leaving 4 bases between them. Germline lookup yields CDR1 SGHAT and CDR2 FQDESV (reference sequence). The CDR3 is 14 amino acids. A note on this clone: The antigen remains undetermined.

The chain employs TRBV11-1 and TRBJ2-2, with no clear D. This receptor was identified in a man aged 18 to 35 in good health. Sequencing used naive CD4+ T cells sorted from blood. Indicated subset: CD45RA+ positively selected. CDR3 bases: TGTGCCAGCAGCTTAGGACGGAACACCGGGGAGCTGTTTTTT. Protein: CASSLGRNTGELFF.